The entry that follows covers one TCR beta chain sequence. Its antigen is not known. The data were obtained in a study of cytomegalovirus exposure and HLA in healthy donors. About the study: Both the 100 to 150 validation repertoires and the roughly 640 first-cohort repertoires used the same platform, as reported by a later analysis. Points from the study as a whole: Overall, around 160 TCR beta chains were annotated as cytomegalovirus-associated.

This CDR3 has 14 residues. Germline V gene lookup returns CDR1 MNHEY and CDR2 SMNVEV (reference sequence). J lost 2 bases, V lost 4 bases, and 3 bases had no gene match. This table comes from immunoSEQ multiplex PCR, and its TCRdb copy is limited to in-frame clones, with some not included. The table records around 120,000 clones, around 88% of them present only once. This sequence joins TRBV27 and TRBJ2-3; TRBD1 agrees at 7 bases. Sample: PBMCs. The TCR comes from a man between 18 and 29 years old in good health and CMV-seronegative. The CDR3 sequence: CASSWDRSTDTQYF. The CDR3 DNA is TGTGCCAGCAGTTGGGACAGATCCACAGATACGCAGTATTTT.